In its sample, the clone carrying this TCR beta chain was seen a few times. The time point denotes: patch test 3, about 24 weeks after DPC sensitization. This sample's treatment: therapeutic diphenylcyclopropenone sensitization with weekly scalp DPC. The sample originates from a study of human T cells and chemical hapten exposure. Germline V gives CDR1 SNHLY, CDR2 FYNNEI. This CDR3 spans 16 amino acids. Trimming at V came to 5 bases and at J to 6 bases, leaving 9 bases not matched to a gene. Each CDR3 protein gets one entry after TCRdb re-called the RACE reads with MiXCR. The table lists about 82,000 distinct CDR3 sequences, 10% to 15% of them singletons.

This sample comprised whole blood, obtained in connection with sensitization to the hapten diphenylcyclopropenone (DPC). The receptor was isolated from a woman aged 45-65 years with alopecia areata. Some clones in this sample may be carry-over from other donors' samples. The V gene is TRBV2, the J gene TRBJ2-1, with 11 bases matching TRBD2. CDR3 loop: CASSRGLAGTINEQFF. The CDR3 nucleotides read TGTGCCAGCAGTAGAGGACTAGCGGGTACCATCAATGAGCAGTTCTTC. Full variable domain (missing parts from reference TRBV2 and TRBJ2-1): EPEVTQTPSHQVTQMGQEVILRCVPISNHLYFYWYRQILGQKVEFLVSFYNNEISEKSEIFDDQFSVERPDGSNFTLKIRSTKLEDSAMYFCASSRGLAGTINEQFFGPGTRLTVL.